One sample yielded the 4 T cell receptor beta chains listed below, sequenced in a study of immune evolution from preneoplasia to lung adenocarcinoma. The protocol was immunoSEQ multiplex PCR, while the TCRdb copy is restricted to in-frame clones and leaves out a portion. The table records about 5,700 clones, roughly four fifths of them present only once. Input material: FFPE normal lung tissue adjacent to the tumor. All receptors come from a person between 50 and 69 years old with lung adenocarcinoma.

The chain links TRBV9 to TRBJ2-1; TRBD2 might be the D (6 bases). The germline V gene encodes CDR1 SGDLS and CDR2 YYNGEE. Trimming took 2 bases from V and 1 from J, leaving 25 bases between them. The CDR3 extends over 20 amino acids. CDR3 nucleotides: TGTGCCAGCAGCGTTAGCTTAACGGGTTCGACTAGTAGGTCCTACAATGAGCAGTTCTTC. Its protein is CASSVSLTGSTSRSYNEQFF.

This clone was observed a single time. The chain couples TRBV9 to TRBJ2-1; D unclear. Per the germline V gene, CDR1 is SGDLS and CDR2 is YYNGEE. The CDR3 contains 13 residues. Trimming shortened V by 4 bases and J by 7 bases, and 12 bases separated the two germline ends. The CDR3 protein is CASSPSFGNEQFF. The CDR3 region has the DNA TGTGCCAGCAGCCCTTCCTTCGGGAATGAGCAGTTCTTC.

As DNA, the CDR3 is TGTGCCAGCAGCGTCCGGGGGAACACTGAAGCTTTCTTT. Its translation is CASSVRGNTEAFF. The genes are TRBV9 and TRBJ1-1; no definite D call. Trimming stripped 2 bases from V and 1 base from J, with 6 bases between. The CDR3 totals 13 residues. The germline CDR1 and CDR2 sequences are SGDLS and YYNGEE.

This chain joins TRBV27 and TRBJ2-7, with D possibly TRBD2 on 5 matching bases. Trimming stripped 6 bases from V and 4 bases from J, with 16 bases between. From germline, CDR1 is MNHEY and CDR2 SMNVEV (reference sequence). This CDR3 contains 14 residues. CDR3 nucleotide sequence: TGTGCCAGCAGGAGGGCCGAGGCTCCATACGAGCAGTACTTC. Translation: CASRRAEAPYEQYF.